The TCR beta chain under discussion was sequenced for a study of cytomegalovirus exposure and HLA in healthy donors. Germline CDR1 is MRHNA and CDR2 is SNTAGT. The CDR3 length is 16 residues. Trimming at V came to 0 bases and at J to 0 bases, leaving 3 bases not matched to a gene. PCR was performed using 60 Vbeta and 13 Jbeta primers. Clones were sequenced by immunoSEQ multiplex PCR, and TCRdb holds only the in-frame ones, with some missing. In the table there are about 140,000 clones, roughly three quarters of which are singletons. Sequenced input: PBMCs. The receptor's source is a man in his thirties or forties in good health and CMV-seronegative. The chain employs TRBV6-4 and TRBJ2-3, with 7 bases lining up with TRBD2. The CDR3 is CASSDSAGESTDTQYF. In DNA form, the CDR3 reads TGTGCCAGCAGTGACTCTGCGGGAGAGAGCACAGATACGCAGTATTTT.